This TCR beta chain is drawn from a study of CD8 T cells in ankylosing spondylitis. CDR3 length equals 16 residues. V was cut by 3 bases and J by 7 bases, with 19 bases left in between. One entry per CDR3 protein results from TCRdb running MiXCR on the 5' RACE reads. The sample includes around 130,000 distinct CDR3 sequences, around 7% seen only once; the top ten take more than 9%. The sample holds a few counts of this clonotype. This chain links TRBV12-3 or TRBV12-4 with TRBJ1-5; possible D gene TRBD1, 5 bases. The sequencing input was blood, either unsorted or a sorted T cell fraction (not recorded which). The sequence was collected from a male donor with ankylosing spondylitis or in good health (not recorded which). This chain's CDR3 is CASSFWGVKEFQPQHF. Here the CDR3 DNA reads TGTGCCAGCAGTTTCTGGGGGGTGAAGGAGTTCCAGCCCCAGCATTTT.